These 18 T cell receptor beta chains originate from one sample sequenced in a study of PD-L1 blockade in urothelial cancer (dated by TCRdb to between 2016 and 2019). The protocol used for the library was the immunoSEQ multiplex PCR assay. In its TCRdb copy, this immuneACCESS table keeps in-frame sequences only and misses some clones. Where compared with another copy, unresolved V genes explain less than half of these, and the others have no known cause. The sample table contains 45,000 or so clones; only one count was recorded for 70% to 90% of them. 3.9% of the sample goes to the ten largest clones. Source: PBMCs, taken around atezolizumab (anti-PD-L1) treatment. The receptors were sampled from an elderly man with urothelial cancer.

V and J are TRBV30 and TRBJ2-5; the match to TRBD2 covers 9 bases. Per the germline V gene, CDR1 is GTSNPN and CDR2 is SVGIG (reference sequence). Trimming took 0 bases from V and 5 from J; bases not matched to a gene: 4. The CDR3 spans 14 residues. CDR3 sequence: CAWSVGLAEETQYF. The CDR3 coding sequence is TGTGCCTGGAGTGTGGGACTAGCCGAGGAGACCCAGTACTTC.

The chain has TRBV18 and TRBJ1-2; TRBD1 matches 7 bases. Germline CDR1 reads KGHSH; CDR2 reads LQKENI. V was pared by 6 bases and J by 2 bases, with 6 bases of the junction left unmatched. The CDR3 length is 14 residues. The CDR3, as DNA: TGTGCCAGCTCCCCCGGACAGGACAACTATGGCTACACCTTC. This translates into CASSPGQDNYGYTF.

The chain carries TRBV18 and TRBJ2-2; D not resolved. The germline gives CDR1 KGHSH, CDR2 LQKENI. This CDR3 is 17 amino acids long. V was pared by 0 bases and J by 4 bases, with 15 bases between. The CDR3 is CASSPPSSAATTGELFF. CDR3 DNA sequence: TGTGCCAGCTCACCACCTAGCTCTGCCGCTACCACCGGGGAGCTGTTTTTT.

The rearrangement links TRBV10-1 to TRBJ1-2; 7 bases fit TRBD1. Per the germline V gene, CDR1 is WNHNN and CDR2 is SYGVQD (reference sequence). V lost 5 bases, J lost 4 bases, and 4 bases stayed unmatched. The CDR3 length is 13 residues. The CDR3 protein is CASSKDRTYGYTF. The CDR3 DNA reads TGCGCCAGCAGTAAGGACAGGACCTATGGCTACACCTTC.

The V and J genes are TRBV20-1 and TRBJ2-7; a weak D match, TRBD1 (5 bases). This CDR3 spans 11 amino acids. Germline CDR1 and CDR2: DFQATT and SNEGSKA (reference sequence). The germline V and J ends were trimmed by 8 bases and 5 bases, with 13 bases remaining between them. In DNA form, the CDR3 reads TGCAGTCCAGTGCAGGGAAACGAGCAGTACTTC. Its protein product is CSPVQGNEQYF.

This chain joins TRBV7-2 and TRBJ2-7; 11 bases match TRBD2. J gave up 4 bases and V 0 bases, and 8 bases lay outside the gene matches. This CDR3 has 17 amino acids. Germline V gives CDR1 SGHTA, CDR2 FQGNSA. CDR3 loop: CASSLAGLAEYGYEQYF. For the CDR3, the DNA is TGTGCCAGCAGCTTAGCGGGACTAGCGGAGTACGGTTACGAGCAGTACTTC.

The CDR3 sequence is CAIETVLYSNQPQHF. The CDR3 region has the DNA TGTGCCATTGAGACAGTTTTATATAGCAATCAGCCCCAGCATTTT. The rearrangement uses TRBV6-1 and TRBJ1-5; tentatively, D is TRBD1 (5 bases). From germline, CDR1 is MNHNS and CDR2 SASEGT. The CDR3 is 15 residues long. V gave up 10 bases and J gave up 0 bases, with 16 bases separating them.

The chain carries TRBV19 and TRBJ2-7; perhaps TRBD1 as D (5 bases). The CDR3 runs 16 residues. The germline V gene has CDR1 LNHDA and CDR2 SQIVND (reference sequence). V was trimmed by 3 bases and J by 3 bases, leaving 18 bases between them. The DNA for the CDR3 is TGTGCCAGTAGTATTTTGGGTCATAGTCAGGGCTACGAGCAGTACTTC. Its protein product is CASSILGHSQGYEQYF.

CDR3 loop: CANRATEAYEAFF. The CDR3 DNA follows: TGTGCCAACAGGGCAACAGAAGCCTATGAAGCTTTCTTT. The chain is built from TRBV2 and TRBJ1-1; TRBD1 might be the D (6 bases). The V end lost 10 bases, the J end lost 7 bases, and 19 bases lay between the germline ends. This CDR3 spans 13 amino acids. Per the germline V gene, CDR1 is SNHLY and CDR2 is FYNNEI.

The V gene is TRBV10-1, the J gene TRBJ1-2; 7 positions agree with TRBD1. This CDR3 is 14 amino acids long. The germline V gene has CDR1 WNHNN and CDR2 SYGVQD (reference sequence). J gave up 8 bases and V 7 bases, and 13 bases lay outside the gene matches. The CDR3 spells CASKTLDRAEGYTF. In DNA form, the CDR3 reads TGCGCCAGCAAAACCCTTGACAGGGCAGAGGGCTACACCTTC.

V usage is TRBV28 and J usage is TRBJ1-2; D unclear. V was pared by 6 bases and J by 5 bases, with 22 bases between. The CDR3 sequence is 16 residues long. Germline loops: CDR1 MDHEN, CDR2 SYDVKM. CDR3 DNA sequence: TGTGCCAGCAGACCACCGGGTCAGTCCTTGTCTTATGGCTACACCTTC. It translates to CASRPPGQSLSYGYTF.

The J gene is TRBJ2-7, the V gene TRBV11-2; 9 nucleotides line up with TRBD2. The V and J ends lost 5 bases and 8 bases, in that order; junction bases with no gene match: 19. Germline CDR1 SGHAT, CDR2 FQNNGV. This CDR3 is 17 amino acids long. The CDR3: CASSQPGAGGSPTQQYF. CDR3 sequence (DNA): TGTGCCAGCAGCCAGCCCGGAGCGGGAGGCTCCCCTACCCAGCAGTACTTC.

This chain links TRBV5-6 with TRBJ2-5; possible D gene TRBD1, 5 bases. The germline gives CDR1 SGHDT, CDR2 YYEEEE. V was cut by 1 base and J by 4 bases, with 11 bases left in between. The CDR3 totals 14 residues. The CDR3 is CASSLLGAGETQYF. CDR3 nucleotides: TGTGCCAGCAGCTTGCTAGGGGCCGGAGAGACCCAGTACTTC.

This clone appeared once. The chain joins TRBV2 to TRBJ2-2, with D unclear. Germline assignment: CDR1 SNHLY and CDR2 FYNNEI. V gave up 6 bases and J gave up 5 bases, with 7 bases separating them. The CDR3 has 12 amino acids. CDR3 sequence reads: CASRSLTGELFF. The CDR3 nucleotides read TGTGCCAGCAGATCCTTGACCGGGGAGCTGTTTTTT.

V is TRBV6-5 and J is TRBJ1-1; tentative D call: TRBD1 (5 bases). The V and J ends lost 8 bases and 4 bases respectively, with 17 bases between them. This CDR3 has 14 residues. Germline CDR1 reads MNHEY; CDR2 reads SVGAGI. CDR3 in DNA: TGTGCCAGCGTAGGAACAGGCCATCCCACTGAAGCTTTCTTT. Translation gives CASVGTGHPTEAFF.

This chain connects TRBV11-1 to TRBJ1-2, with a tentative D call TRBD1 (5 bases). V lost 8 bases, J lost 8 bases, and 12 bases lay in between. Germline CDR1 SGHAT, CDR2 FQDESV (reference sequence). The CDR3 runs to 11 residues. The CDR3 nucleotides read TGTGCCAGCGGGACTTCGGGAGGCTACACCTTC. Residues: CASGTSGGYTF.

The chain recombines TRBV5-1 with TRBJ2-2; perhaps TRBD2 as D (6 bases). The length of the CDR3 is 16 residues. V was cut by 0 bases and J by 1 base, with 10 bases left in between. Germline V gene data show CDR1 as SGHRS and CDR2 as YFSETQ. The chain's CDR3 is CASSLGGLRNTGELFF. CDR3 nucleotides: TGCGCCAGCAGCTTGGGGGGACTGAGGAACACCGGGGAGCTGTTTTTT. The entire variable domain, with the rest obtained from reference TRBV5-1 and TRBJ2-2, is as follows: KAGVTQTPRYLIKTRGQQVTLSCSPISGHRSVSWYQQTPGQGLQFLFEYFSETQRNKGNFPGRFSGRQFSNSRSEMNVSTLELGDSALYLCASSLGGLRNTGELFFGEGSRLTVL.

This clone was picked up a small number of times. The rearrangement joins TRBV11-3 to TRBJ2-2; D is uncertain. The germline V gene encodes CDR1 SGHNT and CDR2 YENEEA. V lost 8 bases to trimming and J lost 1 base, with 14 bases between them. The CDR3 runs to 15 residues. CDR3 sequence reads: CASALPSENTGELFF. CDR3 DNA sequence: TGTGCCAGCGCCCTACCGAGCGAGAACACCGGGGAGCTGTTTTTT. The full variable domain, with the rest looked up from reference TRBV11-3 and TRBJ2-2, is EAGVVQSPRYKIIEKKQPVAFWCNPISGHNTLYWYLQNLGQGPELLIRYENEEAVDDSQLPKDRFSAERLKGVDSTLKIQPAELGDSAVYLCASALPSENTGELFFGEGSRLTVL.